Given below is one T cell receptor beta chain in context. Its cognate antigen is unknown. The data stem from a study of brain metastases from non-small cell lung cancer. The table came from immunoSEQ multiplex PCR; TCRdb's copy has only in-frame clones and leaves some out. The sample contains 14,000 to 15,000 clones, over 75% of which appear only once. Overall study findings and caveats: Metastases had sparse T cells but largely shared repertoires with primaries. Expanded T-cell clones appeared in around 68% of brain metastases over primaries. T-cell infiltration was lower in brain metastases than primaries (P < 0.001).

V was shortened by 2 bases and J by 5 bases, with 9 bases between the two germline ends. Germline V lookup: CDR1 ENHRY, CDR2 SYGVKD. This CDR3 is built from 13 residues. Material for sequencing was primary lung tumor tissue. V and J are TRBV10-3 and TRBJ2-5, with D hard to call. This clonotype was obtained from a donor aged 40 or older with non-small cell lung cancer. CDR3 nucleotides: TGTGCCATCAGTGAGGGGCAGCCGGAGACCCAGTACTTC. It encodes CAISEGQPETQYF.